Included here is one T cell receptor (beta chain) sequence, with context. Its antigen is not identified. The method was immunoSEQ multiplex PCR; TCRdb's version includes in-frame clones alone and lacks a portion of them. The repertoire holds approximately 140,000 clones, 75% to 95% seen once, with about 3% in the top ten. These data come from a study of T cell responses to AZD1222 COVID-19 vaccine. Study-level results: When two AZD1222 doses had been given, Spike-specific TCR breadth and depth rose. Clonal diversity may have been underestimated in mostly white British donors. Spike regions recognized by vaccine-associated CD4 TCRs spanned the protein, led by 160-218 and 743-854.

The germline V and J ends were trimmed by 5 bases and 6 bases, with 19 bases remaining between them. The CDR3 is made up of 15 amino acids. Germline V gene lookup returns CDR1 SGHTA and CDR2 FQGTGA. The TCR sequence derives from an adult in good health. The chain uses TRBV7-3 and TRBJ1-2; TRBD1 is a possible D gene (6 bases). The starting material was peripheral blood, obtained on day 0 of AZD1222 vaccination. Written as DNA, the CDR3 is TGTGCCAGCAGCCGCGACGGGGGCGGGGTTGATGGCTACACCTTC. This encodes CASSRDGGGVDGYTF.